Listed here is a single T cell receptor beta chain. This sample is drawn from a study of blood T cell repertoires in COVID-19. Study-wide background: The United States, Italy and Spain were the sources of the acute and convalescent COVID-19 samples.

The germline CDR1 and CDR2 sequences are KGHDR and SFDVKD. Unmatched junction bases numbered 3, after V lost 3 bases and J lost 6 bases. The length of the CDR3 is 13 residues. Method: immunoSEQ multiplex PCR; TCRdb's copy keeps in-frame clones and lacks some. The sample includes 60,000 to 85,000 clones, roughly nine tenths of them seen just once. Material: peripheral blood. This clonotype originated in a man aged 50 to 60 with acute or convalescent COVID-19. The rearrangement uses TRBV24-1 and TRBJ1-2, with TRBD1 identical over 7 bases. The CDR3 DNA follows: TGTGCCACCAGTGATATAACAGGGGATGGCTACACCTTC. Translated: CATSDITGDGYTF.